This T cell receptor (beta chain) was obtained from a study of blood T cell repertoires in COVID-19. For the study at large: Acute and convalescent COVID-19 specimens originated in the United States, Italy and Spain. T cells, B-cell-depleted T cells, or PBMCs provided the cDNA or gDNA that served as material.

In the original processing: How many nucleated cells were present was estimated from reference gene primer amplification. Here immunoSEQ multiplex PCR was the method, and the copy in TCRdb shows in-frame clones only, minus some. That table supplies the V and J calls and clone size; D and trimming were determined from the DNA. In the table there are 360,000 or so clones, 90% of which are singletons. Germline V gives CDR1 MDHEN, CDR2 SYDVKM. The CDR3 loop spans 14 amino acids. V gave up 6 bases and J gave up 6 bases, with 17 bases separating them. The sequenced sample was peripheral blood. This TCR was recovered from a man aged 18 to 29 with active or convalescent COVID-19. The chain employs TRBV28 and TRBJ1-1; unclear D gene. In nucleotides, the CDR3 is TGTGCCAGCAGCCGCGTCCCCTTAGTGTCTGAAGCTTTCTTT. This sequence encodes CASSRVPLVSEAFF.